This T cell receptor (beta chain) was found in a study of T cell changes during pregnancy in multiple sclerosis. The method was immunoSEQ multiplex PCR; TCRdb's version includes in-frame clones alone and lacks a portion of them. The table has roughly 40,000 clones, roughly 90% seen once; the top ten hold 13%. From germline, CDR1 is MGHRA and CDR2 YSYEKL. The length of the CDR3 is 15 residues. Trimming took 4 bases from V and 4 from J; bases not matched to a gene: 3. The sequence was obtained from a female donor with multiple sclerosis, enrolled in a pregnancy study. Sequenced here: CD8+ T cells from peripheral blood mononuclear cells, sampled in the first trimester of pregnancy. The chain employs TRBV4-1 and TRBJ1-5; TRBD1 agrees at 11 bases. The CDR3 region is CASSLGQGANQPQHF. In DNA form, the CDR3 reads TGCGCCAGCAGCCTAGGACAGGGGGCGAATCAGCCCCAGCATTTT.